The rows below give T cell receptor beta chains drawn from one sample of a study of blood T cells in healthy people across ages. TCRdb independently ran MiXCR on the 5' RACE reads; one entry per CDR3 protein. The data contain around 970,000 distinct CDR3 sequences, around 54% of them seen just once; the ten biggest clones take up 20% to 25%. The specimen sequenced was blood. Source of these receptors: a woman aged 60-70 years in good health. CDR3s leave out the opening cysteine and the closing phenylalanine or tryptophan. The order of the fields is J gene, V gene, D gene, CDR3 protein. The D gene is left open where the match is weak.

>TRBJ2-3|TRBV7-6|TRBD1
ASSFGQGIVDTQY
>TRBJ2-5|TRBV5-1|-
ASSLASSGTTEQY
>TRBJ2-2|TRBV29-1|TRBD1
SVPDRENTGELF
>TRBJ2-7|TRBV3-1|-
ASSPWTAFYEQY
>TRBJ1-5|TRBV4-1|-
ASSQGYSNQPQH
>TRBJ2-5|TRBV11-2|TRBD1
ASSFPWNLQGFSPETQY
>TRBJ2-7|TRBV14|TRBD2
ASSPGLDFYEQY
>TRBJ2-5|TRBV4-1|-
ASSQNRHPETQY
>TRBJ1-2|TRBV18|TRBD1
ASSPLGQGSDYGYT
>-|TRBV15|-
ATSKDRYYEQY
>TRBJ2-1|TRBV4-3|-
ASSQDRSGSSYNEQF
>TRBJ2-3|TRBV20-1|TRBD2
SANTGTSGGHDTQY